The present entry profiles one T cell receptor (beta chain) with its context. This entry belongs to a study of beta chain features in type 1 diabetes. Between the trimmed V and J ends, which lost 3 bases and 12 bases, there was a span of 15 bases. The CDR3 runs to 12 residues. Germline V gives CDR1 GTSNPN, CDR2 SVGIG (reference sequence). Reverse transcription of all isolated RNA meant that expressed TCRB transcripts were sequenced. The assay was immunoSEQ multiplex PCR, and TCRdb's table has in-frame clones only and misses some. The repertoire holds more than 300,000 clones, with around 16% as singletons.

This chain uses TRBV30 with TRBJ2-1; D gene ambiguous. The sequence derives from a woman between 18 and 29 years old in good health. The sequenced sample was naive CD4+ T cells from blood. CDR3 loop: CAWSLVLSLQFF. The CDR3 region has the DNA TGTGCCTGGAGCTTAGTTCTTTCTTTGCAGTTCTTC.